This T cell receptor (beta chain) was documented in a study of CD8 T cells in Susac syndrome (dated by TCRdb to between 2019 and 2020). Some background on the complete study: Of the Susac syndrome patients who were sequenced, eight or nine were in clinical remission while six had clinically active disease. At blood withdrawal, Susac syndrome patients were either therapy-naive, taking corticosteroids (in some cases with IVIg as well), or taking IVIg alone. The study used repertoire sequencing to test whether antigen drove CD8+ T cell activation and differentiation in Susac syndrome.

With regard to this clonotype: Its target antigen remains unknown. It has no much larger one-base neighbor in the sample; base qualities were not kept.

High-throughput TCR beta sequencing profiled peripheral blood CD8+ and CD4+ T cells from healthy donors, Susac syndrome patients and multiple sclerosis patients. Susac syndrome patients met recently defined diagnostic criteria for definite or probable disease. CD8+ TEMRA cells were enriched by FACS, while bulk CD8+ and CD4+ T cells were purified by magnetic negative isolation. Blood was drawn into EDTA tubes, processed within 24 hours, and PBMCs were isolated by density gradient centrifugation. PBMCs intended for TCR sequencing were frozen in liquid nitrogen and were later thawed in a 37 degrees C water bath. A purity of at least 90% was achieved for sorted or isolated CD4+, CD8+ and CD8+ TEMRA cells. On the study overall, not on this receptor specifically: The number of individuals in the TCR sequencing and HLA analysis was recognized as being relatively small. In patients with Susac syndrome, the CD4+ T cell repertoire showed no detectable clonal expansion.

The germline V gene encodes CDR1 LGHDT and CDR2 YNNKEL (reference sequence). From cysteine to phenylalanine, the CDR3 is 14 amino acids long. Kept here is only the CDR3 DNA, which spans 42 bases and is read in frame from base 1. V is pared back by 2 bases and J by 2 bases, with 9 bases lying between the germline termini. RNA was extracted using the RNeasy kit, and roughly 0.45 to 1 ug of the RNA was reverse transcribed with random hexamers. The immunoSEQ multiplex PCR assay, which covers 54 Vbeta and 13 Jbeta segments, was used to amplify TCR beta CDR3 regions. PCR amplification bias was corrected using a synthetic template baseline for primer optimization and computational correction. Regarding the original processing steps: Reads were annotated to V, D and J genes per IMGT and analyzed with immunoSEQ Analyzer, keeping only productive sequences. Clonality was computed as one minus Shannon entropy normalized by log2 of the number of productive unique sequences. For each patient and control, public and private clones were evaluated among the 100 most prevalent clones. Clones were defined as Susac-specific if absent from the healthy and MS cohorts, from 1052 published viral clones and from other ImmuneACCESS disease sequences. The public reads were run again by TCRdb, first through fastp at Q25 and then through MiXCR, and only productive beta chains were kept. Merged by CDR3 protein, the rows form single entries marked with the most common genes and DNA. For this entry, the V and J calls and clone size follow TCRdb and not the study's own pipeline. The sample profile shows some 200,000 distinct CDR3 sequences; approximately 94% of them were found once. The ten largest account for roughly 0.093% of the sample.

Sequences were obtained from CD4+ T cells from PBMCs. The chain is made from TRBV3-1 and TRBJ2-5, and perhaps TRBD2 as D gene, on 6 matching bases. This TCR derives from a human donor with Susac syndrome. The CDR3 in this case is CASSQSLAQETQYF. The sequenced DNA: TGTGCCAGCAGCCAATCCCTAGCGCAAGAGACCCAGTACTTC.